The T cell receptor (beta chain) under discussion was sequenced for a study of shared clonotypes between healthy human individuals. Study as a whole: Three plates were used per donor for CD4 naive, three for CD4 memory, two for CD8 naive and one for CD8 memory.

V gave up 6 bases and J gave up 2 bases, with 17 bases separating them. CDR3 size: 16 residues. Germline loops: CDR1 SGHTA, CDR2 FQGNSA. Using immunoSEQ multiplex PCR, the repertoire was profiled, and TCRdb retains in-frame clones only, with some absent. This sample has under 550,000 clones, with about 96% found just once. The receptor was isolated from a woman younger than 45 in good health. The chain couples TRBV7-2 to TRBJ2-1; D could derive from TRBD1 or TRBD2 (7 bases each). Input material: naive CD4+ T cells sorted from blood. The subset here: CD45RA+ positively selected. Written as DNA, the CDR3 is TGTGCCAGCAGTACAGGGGCGGGGGCTACCTACAATGAGCAGTTCTTC. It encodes CASSTGAGATYNEQFF.